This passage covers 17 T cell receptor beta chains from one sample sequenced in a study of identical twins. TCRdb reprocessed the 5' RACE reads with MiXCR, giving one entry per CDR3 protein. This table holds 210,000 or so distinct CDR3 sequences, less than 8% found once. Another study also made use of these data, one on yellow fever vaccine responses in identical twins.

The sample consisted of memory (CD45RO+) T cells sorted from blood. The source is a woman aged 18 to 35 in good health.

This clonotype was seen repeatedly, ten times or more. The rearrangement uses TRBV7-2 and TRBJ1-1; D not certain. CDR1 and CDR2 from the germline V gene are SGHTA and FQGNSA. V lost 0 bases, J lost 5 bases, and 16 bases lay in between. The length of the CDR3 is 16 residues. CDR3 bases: TGTGCCAGCAGCTTAGCGGGTCCGGGTTCGATGACTGAAGCTTTCTTT. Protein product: CASSLAGPGSMTEAFF.

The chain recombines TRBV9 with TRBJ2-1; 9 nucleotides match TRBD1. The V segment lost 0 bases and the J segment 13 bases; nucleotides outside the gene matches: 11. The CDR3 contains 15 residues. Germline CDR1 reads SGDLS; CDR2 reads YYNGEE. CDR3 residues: CASSVDPPTGGVQFF. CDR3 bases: TGTGCCAGCAGCGTAGACCCCCCGACAGGGGGAGTTCAGTTCTTC.

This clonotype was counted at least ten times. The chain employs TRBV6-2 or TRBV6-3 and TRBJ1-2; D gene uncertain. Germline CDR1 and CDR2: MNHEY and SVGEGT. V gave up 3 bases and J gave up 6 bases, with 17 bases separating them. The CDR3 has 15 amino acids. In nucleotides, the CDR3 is TGTGCCAGCAGTTATTTACGAGGAGGTCCTAATGGCTACACCTTC. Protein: CASSYLRGGPNGYTF.

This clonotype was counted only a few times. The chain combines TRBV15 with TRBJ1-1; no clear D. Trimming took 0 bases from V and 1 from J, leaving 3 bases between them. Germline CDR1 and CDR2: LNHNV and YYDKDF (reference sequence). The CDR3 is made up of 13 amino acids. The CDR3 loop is CATSRDPNTEAFF. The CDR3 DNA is TGTGCCACCAGCAGAGACCCGAACACTGAAGCTTTCTTT.

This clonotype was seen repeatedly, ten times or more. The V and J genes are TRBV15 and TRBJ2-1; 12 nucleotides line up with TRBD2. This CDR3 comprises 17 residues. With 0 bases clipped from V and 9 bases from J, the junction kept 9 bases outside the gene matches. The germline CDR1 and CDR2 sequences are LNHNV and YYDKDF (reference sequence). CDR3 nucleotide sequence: TGTGCCACCAGCAGAGATGGTCTAGCGGGAGGGCAGGGTGAGCAGTTCTTC. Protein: CATSRDGLAGGQGEQFF.

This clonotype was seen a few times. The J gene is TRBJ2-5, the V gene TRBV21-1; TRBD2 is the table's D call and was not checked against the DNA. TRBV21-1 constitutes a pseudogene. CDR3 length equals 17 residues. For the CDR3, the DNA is TGTGCCAGCAGCAAGGCCATTAGCGGGGGGGACCAAGAGACCCAGTACTTC. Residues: CASSKAISGGDQETQYF.

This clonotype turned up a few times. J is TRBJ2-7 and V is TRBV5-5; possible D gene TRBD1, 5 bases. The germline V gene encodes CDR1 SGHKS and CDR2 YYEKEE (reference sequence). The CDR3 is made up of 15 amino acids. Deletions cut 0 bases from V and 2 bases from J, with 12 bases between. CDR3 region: CASSLATGHTYEQYF. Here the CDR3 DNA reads TGTGCCAGCAGCTTGGCTACAGGACATACCTACGAGCAGTACTTC.

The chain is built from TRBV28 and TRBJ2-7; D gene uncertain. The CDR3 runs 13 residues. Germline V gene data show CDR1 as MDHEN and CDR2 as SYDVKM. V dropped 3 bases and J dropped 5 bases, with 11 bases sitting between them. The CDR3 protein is CASSFGKTHEQYF. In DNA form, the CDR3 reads TGTGCCAGCAGTTTCGGTAAGACCCACGAGCAGTACTTC.

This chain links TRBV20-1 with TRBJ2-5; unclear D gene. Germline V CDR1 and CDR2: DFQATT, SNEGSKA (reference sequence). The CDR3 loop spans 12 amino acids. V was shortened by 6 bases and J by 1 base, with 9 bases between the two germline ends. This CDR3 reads CSAGAGQETQYF. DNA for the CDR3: TGCAGTGCAGGAGCTGGCCAAGAGACCCAGTACTTC.

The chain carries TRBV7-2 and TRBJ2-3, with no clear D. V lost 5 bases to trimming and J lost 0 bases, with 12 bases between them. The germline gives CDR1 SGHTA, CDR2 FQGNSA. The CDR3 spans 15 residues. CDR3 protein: CASSPVGWSTDTQYF. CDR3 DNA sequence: TGTGCCAGCAGCCCAGTTGGGTGGAGCACAGATACGCAGTATTTT.

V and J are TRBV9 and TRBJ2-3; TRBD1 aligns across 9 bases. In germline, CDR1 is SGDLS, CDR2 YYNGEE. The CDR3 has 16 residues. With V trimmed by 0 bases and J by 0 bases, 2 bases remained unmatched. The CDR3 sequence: CASSVVGQGSTDTQYF. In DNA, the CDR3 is TGTGCCAGCAGCGTAGTGGGACAGGGAAGCACAGATACGCAGTATTTT.

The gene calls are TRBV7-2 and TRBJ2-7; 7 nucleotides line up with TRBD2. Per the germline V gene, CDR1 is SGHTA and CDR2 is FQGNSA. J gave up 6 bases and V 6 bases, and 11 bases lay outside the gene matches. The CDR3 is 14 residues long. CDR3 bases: TGTGCCAGCAGGCCCACTAGCGCCATTCGCGAGCAGTACTTC. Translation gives CASRPTSAIREQYF. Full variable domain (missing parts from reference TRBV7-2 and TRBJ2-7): GAGVSQSPSNKVTEKGKDVELRCDPISGHTALYWYRQSLGQGLEFLIYFQGNSAPDKSGLPSDRFSAERTGGSVSTLTIQRTQQEDSAVYLCASRPTSAIREQYFGPGTRLTVT.

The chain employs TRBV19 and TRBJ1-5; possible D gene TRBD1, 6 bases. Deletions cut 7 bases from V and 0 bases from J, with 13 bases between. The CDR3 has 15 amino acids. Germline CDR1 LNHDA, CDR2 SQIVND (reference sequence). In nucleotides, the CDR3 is TGTGCCAGTAAAGGGGGTCCAAATAGCAATCAGCCCCAGCATTTT. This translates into CASKGGPNSNQPQHF.

CDR3 sequence reads: CASSPGPNTDTQYF. In nucleotides, the CDR3 is TGTGCCAGCAGCCCGGGACCCAACACAGATACGCAGTATTTT. This chain connects TRBV7-6 to TRBJ2-3; perhaps D is TRBD1 or TRBD2 (5 bases each). CDR1 is SGHVS, CDR2 FNYEAQ, per germline. Trimming stripped 5 bases from V and 2 bases from J, with 11 bases between. There are 14 residues in the CDR3.

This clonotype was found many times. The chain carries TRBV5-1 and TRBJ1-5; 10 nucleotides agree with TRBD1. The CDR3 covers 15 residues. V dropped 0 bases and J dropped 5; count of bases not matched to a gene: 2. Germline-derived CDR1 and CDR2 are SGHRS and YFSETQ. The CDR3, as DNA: TGCGCCAGCAGCTTGGGCGGGACAGGGGATCAGCCCCAGCATTTT. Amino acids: CASSLGGTGDQPQHF. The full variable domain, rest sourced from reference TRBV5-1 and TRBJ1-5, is KAGVTQTPRYLIKTRGQQVTLSCSPISGHRSVSWYQQTPGQGLQFLFEYFSETQRNKGNFPGRFSGRQFSNSRSEMNVSTLELGDSALYLCASSLGGTGDQPQHFGDGTRLSIL.

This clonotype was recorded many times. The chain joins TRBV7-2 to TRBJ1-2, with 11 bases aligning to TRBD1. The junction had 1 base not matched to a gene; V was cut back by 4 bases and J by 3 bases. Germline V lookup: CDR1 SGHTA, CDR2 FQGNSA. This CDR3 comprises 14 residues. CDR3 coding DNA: TGTGCCAGCAGCTGGACAGGGGGCGACTATGGCTACACCTTC. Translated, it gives CASSWTGGDYGYTF. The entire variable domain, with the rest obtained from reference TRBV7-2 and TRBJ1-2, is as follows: GAGVSQSPSNKVTEKGKDVELRCDPISGHTALYWYRQSLGQGLEFLIYFQGNSAPDKSGLPSDRFSAERTGGSVSTLTIQRTQQEDSAVYLCASSWTGGDYGYTFGSGTRLTVV.

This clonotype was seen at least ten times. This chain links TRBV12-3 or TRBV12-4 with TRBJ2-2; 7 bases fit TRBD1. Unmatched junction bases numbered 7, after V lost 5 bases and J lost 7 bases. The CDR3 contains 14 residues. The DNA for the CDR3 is TGTGCCAGCAGTAGACAGGGCCGGAGCGGGGAGCTGTTTTTT. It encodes CASSRQGRSGELFF.